The rows below give T cell receptor beta chains drawn from one sample of a study of blood T cell repertoires in COVID-19. TCRdb's table, derived via immunoSEQ multiplex PCR, lists solely in-frame clones and lacks some. The table lists fewer than 200,000 clones, roughly four fifths of them singletons. Sequencing input: peripheral blood. The receptors shown here come from a human donor in a cohort sampled during active COVID-19. Both conserved end residues are part of each CDR3. The D gene is left open where the match is weak. A row's size may be missing; if present it is once, few, many or a size class.

abundance: NA
j_gene: TRBJ2-6
len: 17
d_gene: NA
v_gene: TRBV5-1
CDR3nt: TGCGCCAGCAGCCAACAGGTGGGGGCCTCTGGGGCCAACGTCCTGACTTTC
CDR3aa: CASSQQVGASGANVLTF

abundance: few
j_gene: TRBJ1-5
len: 14
d_gene: NA
v_gene: TRBV7-9
CDR3nt: TGTGCCAGCAGCTGGGGAGCAAGCAATCAGCCCCAGCATTTT
CDR3aa: CASSWGASNQPQHF

abundance: NA
j_gene: TRBJ1-1
len: 13
d_gene: NA
v_gene: TRBV6-2/TRBV6-3
CDR3nt: TGTGCCAGCAGTTACCGGGGTTGGACTGAAGCTTTCTTT
CDR3aa: CASSYRGWTEAFF

abundance: NA
j_gene: TRBJ2-1
len: 14
d_gene: TRBD2
v_gene: TRBV28
CDR3nt: TGTGCCAGCATAGGGACTAGCGGATTATATGAGCAGTTCTTC
CDR3aa: CASIGTSGLYEQFF

abundance: NA
j_gene: TRBJ1-1
len: 16
d_gene: NA
v_gene: TRBV5-8
CDR3nt: TGTGCCAGCAGCCCCGGACTGAGGGTAGGGAACACTGAAGCTTTCTTT
CDR3aa: CASSPGLRVGNTEAFF

abundance: NA
j_gene: TRBJ2-7
len: 13
d_gene: NA
v_gene: TRBV5-4
CDR3nt: TGTGCCAGCAGCTTGGAAGCTACCTACGAGCAGTACTTC
CDR3aa: CASSLEATYEQYF

abundance: NA
j_gene: TRBJ2-7
len: 13
d_gene: NA
v_gene: TRBV10-1
CDR3nt: TGCGCCAGCGATGGGCCATGCTTCTACGAGCAGTACTTC
CDR3aa: CASDGPCFYEQYF

abundance: NA
j_gene: TRBJ2-5
len: 16
d_gene: TRBD1
v_gene: TRBV6-5
CDR3nt: TGTGCCAGCAGTTACTCACACCGGACAGGTCAGGAGACCCAGTACTTC
CDR3aa: CASSYSHRTGQETQYF

abundance: NA
j_gene: TRBJ2-3
len: 15
d_gene: NA
v_gene: TRBV10-2
CDR3nt: TGCGCCAGCAGTGAGTCTAGCGGAGGCACAGATACGCAGTATTTT
CDR3aa: CASSESSGGTDTQYF

abundance: NA
j_gene: TRBJ2-7
len: 15
d_gene: NA
v_gene: TRBV19
CDR3nt: TGTGCCAGTAGTATTCTGGCAGACTACTCCTACGAGCAGTACTTC
CDR3aa: CASSILADYSYEQYF

abundance: NA
j_gene: TRBJ2-7
len: 15
d_gene: TRBD2
v_gene: TRBV9
CDR3nt: TGTGCCAGCAGCGTAGGACTAGCGGGCCGGCGGGAGCAGTACTTC
CDR3aa: CASSVGLAGRREQYF

abundance: few
j_gene: TRBJ1-2
len: 16
d_gene: NA
v_gene: TRBV6-2/TRBV6-3
CDR3nt: TGTGCCAGCAGTTACGGAGGGAGCCGATTTGTAGTTGGCTACACCTTC
CDR3aa: CASSYGGSRFVVGYTF

abundance: NA
j_gene: TRBJ2-7
len: 16
d_gene: NA
v_gene: TRBV7-2
CDR3nt: TGTGCCAGCAGCTTACAGGGGTCCCAGCTCTCCTACGAGCAGTACTTC
CDR3aa: CASSLQGSQLSYEQYF

abundance: NA
j_gene: TRBJ2-5
len: 14
d_gene: TRBD1
v_gene: TRBV13
CDR3nt: TGTGCCAGCAGCCCTCTCGACAGGGGAGAGACCCAGTACTTC
CDR3aa: CASSPLDRGETQYF

abundance: NA
j_gene: TRBJ1-6
len: 15
d_gene: TRBD1
v_gene: TRBV25-1
CDR3nt: TGTGCCAGCAGTGAAACCGGGACAGGGGCTCCACCCCTCCACTTT
CDR3aa: CASSETGTGAPPLHF

abundance: NA
j_gene: TRBJ2-6
len: 15
d_gene: NA
v_gene: TRBV6-6
CDR3nt: TGTGCCAGCAGTTTGACACCTCCTGGGGCCAACGTCCTGACTTTC
CDR3aa: CASSLTPPGANVLTF